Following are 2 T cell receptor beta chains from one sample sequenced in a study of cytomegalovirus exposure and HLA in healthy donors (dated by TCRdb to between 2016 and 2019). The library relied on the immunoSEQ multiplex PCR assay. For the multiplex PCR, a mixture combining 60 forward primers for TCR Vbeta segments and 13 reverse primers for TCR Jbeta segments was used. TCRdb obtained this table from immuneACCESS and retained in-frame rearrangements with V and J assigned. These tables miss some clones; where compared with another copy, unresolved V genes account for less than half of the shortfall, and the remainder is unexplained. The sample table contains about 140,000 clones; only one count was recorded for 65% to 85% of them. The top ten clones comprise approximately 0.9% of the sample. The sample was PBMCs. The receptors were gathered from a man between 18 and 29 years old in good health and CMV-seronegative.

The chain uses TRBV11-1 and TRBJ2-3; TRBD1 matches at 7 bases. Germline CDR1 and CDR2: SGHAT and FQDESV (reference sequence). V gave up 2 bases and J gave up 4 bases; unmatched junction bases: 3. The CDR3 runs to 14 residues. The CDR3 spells CASSLMQGADTQYF. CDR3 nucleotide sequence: TGTGCCAGCAGCTTAATGCAGGGGGCAGATACGCAGTATTTT. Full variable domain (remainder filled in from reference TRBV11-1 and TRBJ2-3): EAEVAQSPRYKITEKSQAVAFWCDPISGHATLYWYRQILGQGPELLVQFQDESVVDDSQLPKDRFSAERLKGVDSTLKIQPAELGDSAMYLCASSLMQGADTQYFGPGTRLTVL.

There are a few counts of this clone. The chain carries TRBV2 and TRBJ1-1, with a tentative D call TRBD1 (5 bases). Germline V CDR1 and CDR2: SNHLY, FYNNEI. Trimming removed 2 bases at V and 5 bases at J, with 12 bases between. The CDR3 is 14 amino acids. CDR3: CASSERGTRTEAFF. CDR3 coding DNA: TGTGCCAGCAGTGAACGGGGGACGAGGACTGAAGCTTTCTTT.